This T cell receptor beta chain was recorded in a study of shared clonotypes between healthy human individuals. Study context: Every donor yielded three CD4 naive, three CD4 memory, two CD8 naive and one CD8 memory plate.

The CDR3 has 13 amino acids. V was trimmed by 2 bases and J by 3 bases, leaving 5 bases between them. Germline loops: CDR1 SNHLY, CDR2 FYNNEI. Researchers ran the assay at a deep level. The authors loaded about 0.2 ug DNA, approximately 30,000 T cell genomes, into sorted-subset replicate PCRs. Produced via immunoSEQ multiplex PCR; TCRdb's table is partial and in-frame only. This table holds about 1.1 million clones, approximately 78% found once. The source material was memory CD4+ T cells from PBMCs. Subset defined: CD45RA-negative fraction. The chain combines TRBV2 with TRBJ1-5, with D unresolved. The sequence derives from a man aged 18 to 30 in good health. Some clones in this sample may be carry-over from other donors' samples. The DNA for the CDR3 is TGTGCCAGCAGTGAAAGGGTCAATCAGCCCCAGCATTTT. Amino acids: CASSERVNQPQHF.